One sample yielded the 7 T cell receptor beta chains listed below, sequenced in a study of blood T cell repertoires in COVID-19. Method: immunoSEQ multiplex PCR; TCRdb's copy keeps in-frame clones and lacks some. The sample has fewer than 250,000 clones; 70% to 90% are singletons. The sequenced material came from peripheral blood. These receptors originate from a woman aged 40 to 50 with acute or convalescent COVID-19.

The J gene is TRBJ1-2, the V gene TRBV5-1; D gene ambiguous. Germline values: CDR1 SGHRS, CDR2 YFSETQ. The CDR3 length is 12 residues. Trimming cost V 4 bases and J 4 bases, with 8 bases left between them. DNA for the CDR3: TGCGCCAGCAGCATAAACACCTATGGCTACACCTTC. It yields the protein CASSINTYGYTF. Complete variable domain (other parts from reference TRBV5-1 and TRBJ1-2): KAGVTQTPRYLIKTRGQQVTLSCSPISGHRSVSWYQQTPGQGLQFLFEYFSETQRNKGNFPGRFSGRQFSNSRSEMNVSTLELGDSALYLCASSINTYGYTFGSGTRLTVV.

The chain is built from TRBV5-1 and TRBJ1-2, with D perhaps TRBD1 (5 bases). Germline CDR1 reads SGHRS; CDR2 reads YFSETQ. This CDR3 contains 16 residues. The germline V and J ends were trimmed by 2 bases and 0 bases, with 14 bases remaining between them. CDR3 residues: CASSFLTTESNYGYTF. The CDR3 region has the DNA TGCGCCAGCAGCTTCCTAACGACAGAATCTAACTATGGCTACACCTTC.

This sequence joins TRBV19 and TRBJ1-5; the match to TRBD1 covers 7 bases. CDR1 LNHDA and CDR2 SQIVND come from the germline V gene (reference sequence). The CDR3 spans 15 residues. J lost 4 bases, V lost 3 bases, and 6 bases had no gene match. The CDR3 here is CASSIMVRGNQPQHF. CDR3 in DNA: TGTGCCAGTAGTATTATGGTCAGGGGGAATCAGCCCCAGCATTTT.

The chain uses TRBV6-1 and TRBJ1-2; D not resolved. This CDR3 has 14 residues. V lost 2 bases and J lost 7, with 14 bases in between. CDR1 and CDR2 (germline): MNHNS, SASEGT. In nucleotides, the CDR3 is TGTGCCAGCAGTGAATCGGAGGGCCCCACTGGCTACACCTTC. It specifies CASSESEGPTGYTF.

The J gene is TRBJ2-1, the V gene TRBV30; 8 bases line up with TRBD2. This CDR3 comprises 14 residues. The germline V gene has CDR1 GTSNPN and CDR2 SVGIG (reference sequence). V gave up 2 bases and J gave up 10 bases; unmatched junction bases: 10. CDR3 in DNA: TGTGCCTGGAGTCCGGGGGGGGGCCTCCGCGAGCAGTTCTTC. It translates to CAWSPGGGLREQFF. The full variable domain, completed using reference TRBV30 and TRBJ2-1, is SQTIHQWPATLVQPVGSPLSLECTVEGTSNPNLYWYRQAAGRGLQLLFYSVGIGQISSEVPQNLSASRPQDRQFILSSKKLLLSDSGFYLCAWSPGGGLREQFFGPGTRLTVL.

The V call is TRBV6-6, the J call TRBJ1-5; TRBD1 is a possible D gene (5 bases). Per the germline V gene, CDR1 is MNHNY and CDR2 is SVGAGI (reference sequence). V was clipped by 11 bases and J by 1 base, with 9 bases between them. The CDR3 is 12 residues long. The DNA of the CDR3 is TGTGCCGGCGGGGACAGCAATCAGCCCCAGCATTTT. As protein: CAGGDSNQPQHF.

J is TRBJ1-2 and V is TRBV12-3 or TRBV12-4; D is uncertain. The CDR3 has 12 residues. V was clipped by 3 bases and J by 8 bases, with 10 bases between them. The CDR3 loop is CASSFLTGGYTF. In DNA form, the CDR3 reads TGTGCCAGCAGTTTCCTTACGGGGGGCTACACCTTC.